These 29 T cell receptor beta chains came from one sample sequenced in a study of OX40 agonist ivuxolimab in advanced cancers. Method: immunoSEQ multiplex PCR; TCRdb's copy keeps in-frame clones and lacks some. The sample holds roughly 65,000 clones, about nine tenths seen once. Here the sequenced sample was CD4+ or CD8+ T cells sorted from blood, taken in a trial of the OX40 agonist ivuxolimab. The receptors derive from an adult with an advanced solid tumor such as melanoma, head and neck, liver or kidney cancer.

This clone was counted a single time. The rearrangement uses TRBV5-1 and TRBJ2-1; 11 nucleotides line up with TRBD1. Per the germline V gene, CDR1 is SGHRS and CDR2 is YFSETQ. The CDR3 extends over 19 amino acids. V shed 0 bases, J shed 2 bases, and the junction held 10 bases outside the gene matches. The CDR3 spells CASSLVGQGVSVAYNEQFF. The CDR3 coding sequence is TGCGCCAGCAGCTTGGTGGGACAGGGGGTGAGCGTAGCCTACAATGAGCAGTTCTTC.

This sequence joins TRBV18 and TRBJ1-2; 12 positions agree with TRBD1. Unmatched junction bases numbered 12, after V lost 6 bases and J lost 7 bases. Germline V lookup: CDR1 KGHSH, CDR2 LQKENI. The CDR3 contains 16 residues. This CDR3 is CASSGGVWDRGPGYTF. CDR3 nucleotides: TGTGCCAGCTCTGGCGGAGTGTGGGACAGGGGGCCTGGCTACACCTTC.

This sequence joins TRBV9 and TRBJ2-2, with unresolved D. The CDR3 has 13 residues. Looked up from germline, CDR1 is SGDLS and CDR2 is YYNGEE. V was pared by 6 bases and J by 1 base, with 7 bases between. In DNA form, the CDR3 reads TGTGCCAGCACGCAACAGAACACCGGGGAGCTGTTTTTT. The encoded protein is CASTQQNTGELFF.

The chain has TRBV5-1 and TRBJ1-2; 8 bases match TRBD1. The CDR3 runs to 15 residues. The junction had 14 bases not matched to a gene; V was cut back by 5 bases and J by 8 bases. Germline V gives CDR1 SGHRS, CDR2 YFSETQ. The CDR3 DNA reads as TGCGCCAGCAGTCCGCCAGGGGGCAGGCGCAACGGCTACACCTTC. Its translation is CASSPPGGRRNGYTF.

The chain has TRBV11-2 and TRBJ1-6; the match to TRBD1 covers 7 bases. The CDR3 spans 17 residues. V was pared by 5 bases and J by 3 bases, with 10 bases of the junction left unmatched. Germline V gives CDR1 SGHAT, CDR2 FQNNGV. For the CDR3, the DNA is TGTGCCAGCAGCCCTGTGACACAGGGGATCTATAATTCACCCCTCCACTTT. This translates into CASSPVTQGIYNSPLHF.

This chain links TRBV6-1 with TRBJ1-5, with 7 bases aligning to TRBD1. V trimming: 4 bases; J trimming: 2 bases; junction bases outside the gene matches: 5. Germline-derived CDR1 and CDR2 are MNHNS and SASEGT. The CDR3 loop spans 15 amino acids. The CDR3 DNA reads as TGTGCCAGCAGTGTCGACAGGGCCCGCAATCAGCCCCAGCATTTT. It specifies CASSVDRARNQPQHF.

V usage is TRBV27 and J usage is TRBJ1-2, with 7 bases that match TRBD1. CDR1 and CDR2 from the germline V gene are MNHEY and SMNVEV (reference sequence). V lost 5 bases and J lost 3; bases outside the gene matches: 15. This CDR3 contains 17 residues. CDR3 nucleotide sequence: TGTGCCAGCAGTCCCTCGACAGGGATCGTAATGGACTATGGCTACACCTTC. Protein product: CASSPSTGIVMDYGYTF.

Only one count was recorded for this clone. V usage is TRBV7-9 and J usage is TRBJ2-5, with D perhaps matching TRBD1 (6 bases). The CDR3 covers 17 residues. In germline, CDR1 is SEHNR, CDR2 FQNEAQ (reference sequence). V gave up 3 bases and J gave up 5 bases, with 22 bases separating them. CDR3 sequence: CASSLGLDRRPGETQYF. CDR3 bases: TGTGCCAGCAGCTTGGGTTTAGACAGGCGCCCGGGGGAGACCCAGTACTTC.

The V call is TRBV7-9, the J call TRBJ2-2, with 8 bases identical to TRBD2. This CDR3 is built from 15 residues. Germline-derived CDR1 and CDR2 are SEHNR and FQNEAQ (reference sequence). The V gene end was trimmed by 5 bases and the J gene end by 8 bases; junction bases not matched to a gene: 10. CDR3 loop: CASSLYVAGLGELFF. The CDR3, as DNA: TGTGCCAGCAGCCTCTACGTAGCGGGGCTGGGGGAGCTGTTTTTT.

The gene calls are TRBV18 and TRBJ1-1, with D unresolved. The germline CDR1 and CDR2 sequences are KGHSH and LQKENI. The CDR3 has 14 amino acids. V gave up 3 bases and J gave up 0 bases, with 8 bases separating them. CDR3 residues: CASSPSMLNTEAFF. Here the CDR3 DNA reads TGTGCCAGCTCACCTAGTATGCTGAACACTGAAGCTTTCTTT.

The rearrangement links TRBV11-3 to TRBJ2-1, with D perhaps given as TRBD1 or TRBD2 (6 bases each). From germline, CDR1 is SGHNT and CDR2 YENEEA. The CDR3 length is 14 residues. V lost 5 bases and J 6 bases, leaving 14 bases between the germline ends. CDR3 sequence (DNA): TGTGCCAGCAGCGACCTAGGAGGGGGCAATGAGCAGTTCTTC. Translating gives CASSDLGGGNEQFF.

This sequence joins TRBV25-1 and TRBJ1-6, with D perhaps TRBD1 (6 bases). CDR1 and CDR2 (germline): MGHDK, SYGVNS. The CDR3 runs to 13 residues. Deletions cut 6 bases from V and 10 bases from J, with 13 bases between. The CDR3 region is CASSRQGWSPLHF. The CDR3 DNA reads as TGTGCCAGCAGCAGGCAGGGGTGGTCACCCCTCCACTTT.

This sequence joins TRBV18 and TRBJ2-7; D might be TRBD1 (5 bases). This CDR3 has 14 residues. V shed 3 bases and J shed 2 bases, with 11 bases lying between them. Germline lookup yields CDR1 KGHSH and CDR2 LQKENI. CDR3 region: CASSPLDKTYEQYF. In DNA form, the CDR3 reads TGTGCCAGCTCACCGTTGGACAAAACCTACGAGCAGTACTTC. Filled out from reference TRBV18 and TRBJ2-7, the complete variable domain reads NAGVMQNPRHLVRRRGQEARLRCSPMKGHSHVYWYRQLPEEGLKFMVYLQKENIIDESGMPKERFSAEFPKEGPSILRIQQVVRGDSAAYFCASSPLDKTYEQYFGPGTRLTVT.

The chain recombines TRBV2 with TRBJ2-3; 8 positions match TRBD2. Looked up from germline, CDR1 is SNHLY and CDR2 is FYNNEI. The CDR3 covers 15 residues. The trim removed 3 bases at V and 3 bases at J, leaving 5 bases unmatched. The CDR3 DNA sequence: TGTGCCAGCAGTGACGGGCTAGCGGGTACAGATACGCAGTATTTT. Its protein product is CASSDGLAGTDTQYF. Complete variable domain (other parts from reference TRBV2 and TRBJ2-3): EPEVTQTPSHQVTQMGQEVILRCVPISNHLYFYWYRQILGQKVEFLVSFYNNEISEKSEIFDDQFSVERPDGSNFTLKIRSTKLEDSAMYFCASSDGLAGTDTQYFGPGTRLTVL.

The rearrangement uses TRBV5-4 and TRBJ1-3; 7 positions match TRBD1. The CDR3 runs to 15 residues. With 4 bases clipped from V and 4 bases from J, the junction kept 8 bases outside the gene matches. Germline CDR1 SGHNT, CDR2 YYREEE (reference sequence). CDR3 residues: CASSGGGSPGNTIYF. DNA for the CDR3: TGTGCCAGCAGCGGAGGGGGCTCTCCAGGAAACACCATATATTTT.

The V gene is TRBV6-5, the J gene TRBJ1-6; D might be TRBD1 (5 bases). The CDR3 is 15 amino acids. Germline-derived CDR1 and CDR2 are MNHEY and SVGAGI. V dropped 2 bases and J dropped 9 bases, with 14 bases sitting between them. The CDR3 protein is CASSYDGPRGSPLHF. Written as DNA, the CDR3 is TGTGCCAGCAGTTACGATGGTCCTAGGGGTTCACCCCTCCACTTT.

The V gene is TRBV7-9, the J gene TRBJ1-4, with 10 bases that match TRBD1. With 9 bases clipped from V and 11 bases from J, the junction kept 9 bases outside the gene matches. The CDR3 totals 13 residues. Germline CDR1 and CDR2: SEHNR and FQNEAQ (reference sequence). The CDR3 sequence is CARYRQGAIKLFF. The CDR3 DNA follows: TGTGCCAGGTATCGACAGGGGGCGATTAAACTGTTTTTT.

The CDR3 DNA reads TGTGCCAGCAGCTTAGAAGCAGGCGAAGCCTCCTATAATTCACCCCTCCACTTT. Residues: CASSLEAGEASYNSPLHF. The chain joins TRBV7-9 to TRBJ1-6; no firm D call. In germline, CDR1 is SEHNR, CDR2 FQNEAQ (reference sequence). Trimming cost V 1 base and J 0 bases, with 13 bases left between them. This CDR3 has 18 amino acids.

The V and J genes are TRBV19 and TRBJ2-2; 7 bases are shared with TRBD1. This CDR3 is built from 13 residues. Germline V CDR1 and CDR2: LNHDA, SQIVND (reference sequence). The ends lost 6 bases at V and 3 bases at J; junction bases unmatched: 1. The CDR3 here is CASRTGYTGELFF. CDR3 nucleotide sequence: TGTGCCAGTAGGACAGGGTACACCGGGGAGCTGTTTTTT.

The genes are TRBV29-1 and TRBJ2-2; D could derive from TRBD1 or TRBD2 (6 bases each). The ends were cut back, 8 bases at V and 2 bases at J, with 12 bases in the middle. This CDR3 region has 13 residues. The germline gives CDR1 SQVTM, CDR2 ANQGSEA. CDR3 amino acids: CSIKGGNTGELFF. The CDR3 DNA reads TGCAGCATTAAGGGGGGAAACACCGGGGAGCTGTTTTTT.

The chain combines TRBV30 with TRBJ1-3, with 9 bases identical to TRBD1. The germline gives CDR1 GTSNPN, CDR2 SVGIG (reference sequence). V was pared by 2 bases and J by 4 bases, with 21 bases of the junction left unmatched. This CDR3 region has 20 residues. As DNA, the CDR3 is TGTGCCTGGAGTCCCTCTCCGGATGCCTGTGGGACAGGGAGCGGAAACACCATATATTTT. Residues: CAWSPSPDACGTGSGNTIYF.

This clone has only a few counts. The CDR3 bases are TGTGCCAGCAGCTCCAGGGACAGCTATGGCTACACCTTC. Translating it yields CASSSRDSYGYTF. The chain recombines TRBV7-9 with TRBJ1-2; 7 bases map to TRBD1. The CDR3 has 13 amino acids. V trimming: 4 bases; J trimming: 4 bases; junction bases outside the gene matches: 3. Germline loops: CDR1 SEHNR, CDR2 FQNEAQ (reference sequence).

The chain employs TRBV11-2 and TRBJ1-2, with D possibly TRBD1 on 5 matching bases. CDR1 and CDR2 (germline): SGHAT, FQNNGV. Trimming left V 1 base short and J 3 bases short, with 9 bases between. CDR3 length equals 14 residues. CDR3 nucleotides: TGTGCCAGCAGCTTAGGGGTAGGGGACTATGGCTACACCTTC. Its translation: CASSLGVGDYGYTF.

The V call is TRBV5-1, the J call TRBJ1-6; a weak D match, TRBD1 (6 bases). The germline V gene has CDR1 SGHRS and CDR2 YFSETQ. The CDR3 totals 14 residues. With 1 base removed from V and 5 bases from J, the gap between germline ends came to 7 bases. The CDR3 DNA is TGCGCCAGCAGCTTGCGGACAGATAATTCACCCCTCCACTTT. Translation: CASSLRTDNSPLHF.

This chain joins TRBV7-9 and TRBJ1-2; the D gene is possibly TRBD1 (5 bases). Germline CDR1 and CDR2: SEHNR and FQNEAQ (reference sequence). This CDR3 has 13 residues. V was shortened by 6 bases and J by 5 bases, with 13 bases between the two germline ends. The CDR3 protein is CASRTSGLYGYTF. CDR3 DNA sequence: TGTGCCAGCAGGACTTCGGGACTGTATGGCTACACCTTC.

This chain joins TRBV27 and TRBJ2-7; D unresolved. Trimming took 4 bases from V and 6 from J, leaving 16 bases between them. Germline V CDR1 and CDR2: MNHEY, SMNVEV (reference sequence). This CDR3 spans 14 amino acids. CDR3 nucleotide sequence: TGTGCCAGCAGTTCTCTACTGGGCAGCACCGAGCAGTACTTC. It yields the protein CASSSLLGSTEQYF.

V gene TRBV2 combines with J gene TRBJ1-2; 7 bases fit TRBD1. The CDR3 length is 13 residues. The V segment lost 6 bases and the J segment 4 bases; nucleotides outside the gene matches: 5. Germline CDR1 and CDR2: SNHLY and FYNNEI. CDR3 sequence (DNA): TGTGCCAGCAGACCGACAGGGATCTATGGCTACACCTTC. It encodes CASRPTGIYGYTF.

The chain employs TRBV6-8 and TRBJ1-5; 8 positions match TRBD1. Trimming at V came to 5 bases and at J to 2 bases, leaving 2 bases not matched to a gene. CDR1 and CDR2 (germline): MNHGY, SAAAGT. The CDR3 covers 14 residues. CDR3 in DNA: TGTGCCAGCAGTCTGACAGGGGGCAATCAGCCCCAGCATTTT. Translating gives CASSLTGGNQPQHF.

This clone was seen once. The chain combines TRBV7-2 with TRBJ2-1; 12 nucleotides match TRBD1. Germline V gene data show CDR1 as SGHTA and CDR2 as FQGNSA. J gave up 7 bases and V 1 base, and 5 bases lay outside the gene matches. The CDR3 sequence is 16 residues long. The CDR3 region is CASSLVGTGGRNEQFF. CDR3 DNA sequence: TGTGCCAGCAGCTTAGTCGGGACAGGGGGCCGAAATGAGCAGTTCTTC.